The rows below give T cell receptor beta chains drawn from one sample of a study of blood T cell repertoires in COVID-19. Some clones are missing from TCRdb's copy, which holds only in-frame ones; the method was immunoSEQ multiplex PCR. The profile shows under 95,000 clones, 75% to 85% of them singletons. Sequences were obtained from peripheral blood. These receptors were taken from a man aged 50 to 59 with COVID-19, enrolled during active disease. The CDR3 runs from the conserved cysteine through the conserved F or W. D genes are given only for firm matches. Clone size is not always given. Where it is, it says once, few, many or a class for expanded clones.

>NA|TRBJ2-7|13|TRBV27|few
CASSLRDTREQYF
TGTGCCAGCAGTCTCCGGGACACGAGGGAGCAGTACTTC
>NA|TRBJ2-5|14|TRBV29-1|NA
CSVEYGAGQETQYF
TGCAGCGTTGAGTATGGGGCTGGGCAAGAGACCCAGTACTTC
>NA|TRBJ1-1|14|TRBV19|NA
CASSIGWRNTEAFF
TGTGCCAGTAGTATAGGATGGAGGAACACTGAAGCTTTCTTT
>NA|TRBJ1-4|14|TRBV28|NA
CASSRGGMNEKLFF
TGTGCCAGCAGTAGAGGGGGAATGAATGAAAAACTGTTTTTT
>NA|TRBJ2-5|15|TRBV5-1|NA
CASSLSGAGVETQYF
TGCGCCAGCAGCTTGAGTGGTGCAGGGGTAGAGACCCAGTACTTC
>TRBD1|TRBJ2-3|15|TRBV30|NA
CAWGLGTGSTDTQYF
TGTGCCTGGGGATTGGGGACAGGCTCCACAGATACGCAGTATTTT
>NA|TRBJ1-1|13|TRBV12-3/TRBV12-4|NA
CASSLWQNTEAFF
TGTGCCAGCAGTTTATGGCAAAACACTGAAGCTTTCTTT
>NA|TRBJ1-1|16|TRBV19|NA
CASRPLVRHSNTEAFF
TGTGCCAGTAGACCATTGGTCCGACACTCGAACACTGAAGCTTTCTTT
>NA|TRBJ1-2|11|TRBV10-2|NA
CASSTGYGYTF
TGCGCCAGCAGTACAGGGTATGGCTACACCTTC
>NA|TRBJ2-2|13|TRBV7-9|NA
CASRLRATGELFF
TGTGCCAGCAGACTCAGGGCCACCGGGGAGCTGTTTTTT
>NA|TRBJ1-3|13|TRBV27|NA
CASHSGNSNTIYF
TGTGCCAGCCATTCAGGGAACTCGAACACCATATATTTT
>TRBD2|TRBJ2-1|15|TRBV6-5|NA
CASSYSGLEANEQFF
TGTGCCAGCAGTTACTCGGGACTAGAAGCCAATGAGCAGTTCTTC
>NA|TRBJ1-2|14|TRBV6-5|NA
CATSFQQSNYGYTF
TGTGCCACCTCCTTCCAACAATCTAACTATGGCTACACCTTC
>NA|TRBJ2-4|15|TRBV28|NA
CASSWGGVAKNIQYF
TGTGCCAGCAGCTGGGGAGGAGTAGCCAAAAACATTCAGTACTTC
>NA|TRBJ2-7|11|TRBV3-1/TRBV3-2|NA
CASSHTYEQYF
TGTGCCAGCAGCCATACTTACGAGCAGTACTTC
>NA|TRBJ2-5|15|TRBV19|NA
CASSRVAGEVETQYF
TGTGCCAGTAGTAGAGTAGCCGGAGAGGTGGAGACCCAGTACTTC
>NA|TRBJ2-5|15|TRBV7-2|NA
CASSPQSDSQETQYF
TGTGCCAGCAGCCCCCAGAGCGACTCCCAAGAGACCCAGTACTTC
>NA|TRBJ1-1|10|TRBV29-1|NA
CSLGGAGAFF
TGCAGCCTGGGCGGGGCCGGAGCTTTCTTT
>NA|TRBJ2-5|16|TRBV7-8|NA
CASSLDRKGGQETQYF
TGTGCCAGCAGCTTAGACCGAAAAGGGGGTCAAGAGACCCAGTACTTC
>TRBD1|TRBJ2-2|14|TRBV6-2/TRBV6-3|NA
CASSRTGDTGELFF
TGTGCCAGCAGTAGGACAGGAGACACCGGGGAGCTGTTTTTT
>NA|TRBJ1-1|16|TRBV19|NA
CASSMGQGSGTTEAFF
TGTGCCAGTAGTATGGGGCAGGGGTCCGGTACCACTGAAGCTTTCTTT
>TRBD1|TRBJ1-6|15|TRBV3-1/TRBV3-2|once
CASSQWDSGNSPLHF
TGTGCCAGCAGCCAATGGGACAGTGGGAATTCACCCCTCCACTTT
>NA|TRBJ1-1|13|TRBV5-6|NA
CASSLGVGVSAFF
TGTGCCAGCAGCTTGGGCGTCGGGGTTAGCGCTTTCTTT
>NA|TRBJ2-7|14|TRBV7-9|NA
CASSPRADTGEQYF
TGTGCCAGCAGCCCAAGGGCAGACACGGGGGAGCAGTACTTC
>TRBD1|TRBJ2-7|13|TRBV7-9|NA
CASRGTGDYEQYF
TGTGCCAGCAGGGGGACAGGGGACTACGAGCAGTACTTC
>NA|TRBJ2-7|13|TRBV7-9|NA
CASSLVQGSEQYF
TGTGCCAGCAGCTTAGTTCAGGGATCCGAGCAGTACTTC
>NA|TRBJ1-1|17|TRBV3-1/TRBV3-2|few
CASSQEGSGYGWTEAFF
TGTGCCAGCAGCCAAGAAGGATCAGGGTACGGGTGGACTGAAGCTTTCTTT
>TRBD1|TRBJ2-7|15|TRBV5-1|NA
CASSVGTASSYEQYF
TGCGCCAGCAGCGTAGGGACAGCGTCCTCCTACGAGCAGTACTTC
>NA|TRBJ1-5|13|TRBV30|NA
CAWSLDSNQPQHF
TGTGCCTGGAGCTTGGACAGTAATCAGCCCCAGCATTTT
>NA|TRBJ2-5|16|TRBV24-1|NA
CATSRGMDTGRETQYF
TGTGCCACCAGTCGGGGAATGGATACAGGGCGGGAGACCCAGTACTTC
>TRBD1|TRBJ2-1|14|TRBV10-3|NA
CAISDGRTGDEQFF
TGTGCCATCAGTGACGGTAGGACAGGGGATGAGCAGTTCTTC
>TRBD1|TRBJ1-5|15|TRBV2|NA
CASSEEGAFNQPQHF
TGTGCCAGCAGTGAAGAGGGGGCCTTCAATCAGCCCCAGCATTTT